This T cell receptor (beta chain) is drawn from a study of T cells in Graves' hyperthyroidism and ophthalmopathy. Looking at the study overall: Staff took peripheral blood when the initial diagnosis was made, before any treatment began.

Researchers amplified the TCR beta CDR3 regions from RNA transcripts. Primed by the HTBI set, a first-round RT-PCR was run on the TCR CDR3. TCRdb re-analysed the multiplex PCR reads in MiXCR, keeping a single row per CDR3 protein. The repertoire consists of about 300,000 distinct CDR3 sequences, with about 19% occurring once and the leading ten covering roughly 40%. The V gene end was trimmed by 3 bases and the J gene end by 0 bases; junction bases not matched to a gene: 6. The CDR3 runs 16 residues. This clonotype was seen repeatedly, ten times or more. The clonotype originates from a man aged 50-59 years with Graves' ophthalmopathy. The sequenced sample consisted of blood. The chain joins TRBV12-3 or TRBV12-4 to TRBJ1-1, with 8 bases aligning to TRBD1. CDR3 amino acids: CASSFGTGDLNTEAFF. CDR3 nucleotide sequence: TGTGCCAGCAGTTTTGGGACAGGAGACCTGAACACTGAAGCTTTCTTT.